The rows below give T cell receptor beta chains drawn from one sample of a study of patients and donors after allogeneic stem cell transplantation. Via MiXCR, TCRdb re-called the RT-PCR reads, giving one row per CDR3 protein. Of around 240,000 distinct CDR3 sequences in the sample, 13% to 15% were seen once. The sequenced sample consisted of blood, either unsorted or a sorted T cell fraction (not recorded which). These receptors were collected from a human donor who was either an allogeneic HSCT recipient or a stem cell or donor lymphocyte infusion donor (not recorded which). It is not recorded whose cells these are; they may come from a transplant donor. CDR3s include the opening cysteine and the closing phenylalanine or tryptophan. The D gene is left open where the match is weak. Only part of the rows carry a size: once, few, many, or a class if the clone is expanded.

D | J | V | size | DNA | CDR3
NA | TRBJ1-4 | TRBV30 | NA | TGTGCCTGGAGTGTCCAGACAGGAAAAGAAAAACTGTTTTTT | CAWSVQTGKEKLFF
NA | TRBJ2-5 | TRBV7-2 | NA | TGTGCCAGCGCTCGGGGCTCTCAAGAGACCCAGTACTTC | CASARGSQETQYF
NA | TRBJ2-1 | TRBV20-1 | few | TGCAGTGCTAAGGACTCCCTCAATGAGCAGTTCTTC | CSAKDSLNEQFF
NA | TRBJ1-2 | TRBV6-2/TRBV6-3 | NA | TGTGCCAGCAGTTACATCCACAGTGGCTCCTATGGCTACACCTTC | CASSYIHSGSYGYTF
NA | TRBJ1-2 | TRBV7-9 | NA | TGTGCCAGCAGCTTAGCGCGTGGGTATGGCTACACCTTC | CASSLARGYGYTF
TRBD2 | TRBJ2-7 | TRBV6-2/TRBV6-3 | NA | TGTGCCAGCAGCTTAGCGGGGCCAGCCTACGAGCAGTACTTC | CASSLAGPAYEQYF
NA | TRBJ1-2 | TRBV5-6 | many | TGTGCCAGTCGGACCATGGACGGATATGGCTACACCTTC | CASRTMDGYGYTF
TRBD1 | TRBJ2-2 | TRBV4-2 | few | TGTGCCAGCAGCCCTAGACAGGGGGCAACGAACACCGGGGAGCTGTTTTTT | CASSPRQGATNTGELFF
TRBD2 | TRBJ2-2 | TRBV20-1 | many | TGCAGTGCTAGAGGATTCGAGCGGGAGGGATCGAGCACCGGGGAGCTGTTTTTT | CSARGFEREGSSTGELFF
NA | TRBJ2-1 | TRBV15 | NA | TGTGCCACCAGCAGAGGAACTAGCCACAATGAGCAGTTCTTC | CATSRGTSHNEQFF
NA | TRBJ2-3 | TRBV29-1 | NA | TGCAGCGTTACCACGGACCTCACAGATACGCAGTATTTT | CSVTTDLTDTQYF
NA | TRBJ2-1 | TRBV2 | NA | TGTGCCAGCATGGGGAGCGCTGTGAACTACAATGAGCAGTTCTTC | CASMGSAVNYNEQFF
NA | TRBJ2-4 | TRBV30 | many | TGTGCCTGGAGTAGAATAGCCAAAAACATTCAGTACTTC | CAWSRIAKNIQYF
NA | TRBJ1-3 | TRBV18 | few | TGTGCCAGCTCACCATTAGCGCCAGACTCTGGAAACACCATATATTTT | CASSPLAPDSGNTIYF
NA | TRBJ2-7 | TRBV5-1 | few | TGCGCCAGCAGCCCCGGGACAGGGACTAGTGAGCAGTACTTC | CASSPGTGTSEQYF
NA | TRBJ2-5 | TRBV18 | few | TGTGCCAGCTCACCGATGTCGAAAGTCCCCCAGTACTTC | CASSPMSKVPQYF
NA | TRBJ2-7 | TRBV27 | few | TGTGCCAGCAGCCCTTCAGCGGCTTACTCCTACGAGCAGTACTTC | CASSPSAAYSYEQYF
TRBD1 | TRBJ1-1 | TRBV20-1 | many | TGCAGTGCTAGACAGGGGGCGTCTGAAGCTTTCTTT | CSARQGASEAFF
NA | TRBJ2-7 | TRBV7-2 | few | TGTGCCAGCAGCTTAATTTACGAGCAGTACTTC | CASSLIYEQYF
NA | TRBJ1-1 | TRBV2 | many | TGTGCCTCTACAATGATGAACACTGAAGCTTTCTTT | CASTMMNTEAFF
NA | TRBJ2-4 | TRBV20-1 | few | TGCAGTGCTACCGGGACACTAGCCAAAAACATTCAGTACTTC | CSATGTLAKNIQYF
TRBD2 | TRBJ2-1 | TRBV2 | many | TGTGCCAGCAGTGAAACTAGCGGGGGGAATGAGCAGTTCTTC | CASSETSGGNEQFF
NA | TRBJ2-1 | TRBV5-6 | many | TGTGCCAGCATCAAGGGGGGGTTTGATGAGCAGTTCTTC | CASIKGGFDEQFF
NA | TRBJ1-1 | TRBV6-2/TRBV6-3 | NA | TGTGCCAGCAGCTCGGTTGGTGAAGCTTTCTTT | CASSSVGEAFF